The text below deals with one TCR beta chain. TCR beta CDR3 sequences were amplified from RNA transcripts. HTBI primers were used for first-round RT-PCR of the TCR CDR3. TCRdb used MiXCR to reprocess the multiplex PCR reads, holding one entry per CDR3 protein. The data show hundreds of thousands of distinct CDR3 sequences, 18% seen once. This specimen belongs to a study of T cells in Graves' hyperthyroidism and ophthalmopathy. The V gene's germline CDR1 is SGHTS and CDR2 YDEGEE. V lost 4 bases and J lost 6; bases outside the gene matches: 13. The CDR3 is 17 amino acids. Specimen: blood. This chain links TRBV5-8 with TRBJ2-1, with TRBD1 matching over 10 bases. This TCR came from a woman in her fifties or sixties with Graves' hyperthyroidism that later progressed to Graves' ophthalmopathy. The CDR3 sequence is CASSRRLGQGFGNEQFF. Here the CDR3 DNA reads TGTGCCAGCAGCCGTCGCCTGGGACAGGGGTTTGGCAATGAGCAGTTCTTC.